A selection of T cell receptor beta chains follows, all from one sample in a study of post-analysis software for immune sequencing data. From the PCR reads, TCRdb called clonotypes with MiXCR, one entry per CDR3 protein. Counted here are about 460,000 distinct CDR3 sequences, nearly 45% occurring once; the ten biggest clones make up over 10%. What was sequenced was blood. The source of these receptors is a girl aged 5 to 17 with multiple sclerosis. Both conserved end residues are part of each CDR3. The D gene is left open where the match is weak. Part of the rows lack a size; the others show once, few, many or a class for expanded clones.

>NA|TRBJ1-5|NA|TRBV20-1
TGCAGTGCTAGAGATCATAGCGCGCTAAATCAGCCCCAGCATTTT
CSARDHSALNQPQHF
>TRBD2|TRBJ2-5|NA|TRBV5-1
TGCGCCAGCAGCTTGGCCCTAGCGGGAGATTGGGAGACCCAGTACTTC
CASSLALAGDWETQYF
>NA|TRBJ2-1|few|TRBV6-6
TGTGCCAGCAGTTACTGGGTCTCCTACAATGAGCAGTTCTTC
CASSYWVSYNEQFF
>TRBD1|TRBJ2-7|NA|TRBV7-9
TGTGCCAGCAGCTTCGGGACAGGTGCCCGGGAGGAGCAGTACTTC
CASSFGTGAREEQYF
>TRBD1|TRBJ1-6|few|TRBV28
TGTGCCAGCAGTTTCCATCCGGGACAGAATAATTCACCCCTCCACTTT
CASSFHPGQNNSPLHF
>NA|TRBJ1-1|NA|TRBV20-1
TGCAGTGCTACCCAGACAGTCAAAGCTTTCTTT
CSATQTVKAFF
>NA|TRBJ2-4|NA|TRBV18
TGTGCCAGCTCACCTCCGGCAGGAGGGAACATTCAGTACTTC
CASSPPAGGNIQYF
>NA|TRBJ1-1|NA|TRBV7-9
TGTGCCAGCAGCCTACAGGGCGGGCAAGGAGCTTTCTTT
CASSLQGGQGAFF
>NA|TRBJ2-7|NA|TRBV4-1
TGCGCCAGCAGCTGGCAGGACACGGATGATTGGCAGTACTTC
CASSWQDTDDWQYF
>TRBD1|TRBJ2-7|NA|TRBV6-6
TGTGCCTCTACCGCAGGGGGCAAACAGTCCTACGAGCAGTACTTC
CASTAGGKQSYEQYF
>TRBD1|TRBJ1-5|NA|TRBV20-1
TGCAGTGTTAGAGATGGGACCACGACAGGGTCGGGCAATCAGCCCCAGCATTTT
CSVRDGTTTGSGNQPQHF
>NA|TRBJ1-2|NA|TRBV3-1
TGTGCCAGCAGCCAAGTGGAAGGGTCTAGCGGCTACACCTTC
CASSQVEGSSGYTF
>NA|TRBJ2-1|NA|TRBV2
TGTGCCAGCAGTAGGACACCGACAGTAAGGATTGCCTCCTACAATGAGCAGTTCTTC
CASSRTPTVRIASYNEQFF
>NA|TRBJ2-1|NA|TRBV28
TGTGCCAGCAGTCCAACTTCTAAGAGCTTCTCCTACAATGAGCAGTTCTTC
CASSPTSKSFSYNEQFF
>TRBD1|TRBJ2-1|NA|TRBV28
TGTGCCAGCAGCCAACCGGGACAGGGACGTACGAATGAGCAGTTCTTC
CASSQPGQGRTNEQFF
>NA|TRBJ1-4|NA|TRBV7-2
TGTGCCAGCAGCCCACCAACTAATGAAAAACTGTTTTTT
CASSPPTNEKLFF
>NA|TRBJ1-4|NA|TRBV6-2/TRBV6-3
TGTGCCAGCAGACCCAATTGGACGGGAAATGAAAAACTGTTTTTT
CASRPNWTGNEKLFF
>TRBD1|TRBJ1-2|NA|TRBV10-3
TGTGCCACCTTCGCCCAGGGGGGGTATGGCTACACCTTC
CATFAQGGYGYTF
>NA|TRBJ2-2|once|TRBV4-1
TGCGCCAGCAGCCAAGAGGTCATCGGGGAGCTGTTTTTT
CASSQEVIGELFF
>TRBD1|TRBJ2-5|NA|TRBV7-2
TGTGCCAGCAGCTGGGACAGGGAAGACCAAGAGACCCAGTACTTC
CASSWDREDQETQYF
>TRBD1|TRBJ2-7|few|TRBV7-2
TGTGCCAGCAGCAAGCTAGGGACAGGGGGCATCTACGAGCAGTACTTC
CASSKLGTGGIYEQYF
>NA|TRBJ2-7|few|TRBV27
TGTGCCAGCAGCAGCGAGGGGCTCGGCGAGCAGTACTTC
CASSSEGLGEQYF
>TRBD1|TRBJ1-5|NA|TRBV19
TGTGCCAGTAGCAGCACGGGACAGCTTCATCAGCCCCAGCATTTT
CASSSTGQLHQPQHF
>TRBD2|TRBJ2-3|NA|TRBV6-6
TGTGCCAGCAGTTATCCCAGCGCAGCGGGAGGTACAGATACGCAGTATTTT
CASSYPSAAGGTDTQYF
>TRBD2|TRBJ2-5|once|TRBV5-1
TGCGCCAGCTCACTAGCGGGAGAAGCTCTGGGGGGAGAGACCCAGTACTTC
CASSLAGEALGGETQYF
>NA|TRBJ1-1|NA|TRBV7-2
TGTGCCAGCAGCCCCCGGGCCGGGACGTCCACTGAAGCTTTCTTT
CASSPRAGTSTEAFF
>TRBD1|TRBJ1-2|NA|TRBV12-3/TRBV12-4
TGTGCCAGCAGACCCCGGACAGGGGGCTATTATGGCTACACCTTC
CASRPRTGGYYGYTF
>TRBD2|TRBJ2-7|NA|TRBV7-9
TGTGCCAGCAGCTTAGACGTCGCGGGAGGGCCGTACGAGCAGTACTTC
CASSLDVAGGPYEQYF